This TCR beta chain was identified in a study of blood T cell repertoires in COVID-19 (TCRdb year 2020). With respect to the entire study: Samples from collaborators originated in the United States, Italy and Spain and spanned both the acute and convalescent phases of COVID-19. Where HLA class I and class II types were available, the types were taken from metadata supplied by the sample provider, not from assay-based typing. The samples were drawn from the first 160 participants of the ongoing ImmuneRACE study and from 950 to 1,500 subjects provided by 6 global collaborators. The material from the prospective study consisted of cDNA or gDNA derived from T cells, B-cell-depleted T cells, or PBMCs. Subjects who had been exposed to COVID-19, were actively infected with it, or had recovered from it provided the deeply sampled blood TCRbeta repertoires that made up the dataset. The repertoires were made available in a free public database intended to serve as a resource for research on the immune response to SARS-CoV-2. Nearly every sample came with metadata listing a de-identified subject ID, COVID-19 status, age in years and sex.

About this clone itself: What antigen it recognizes has not been identified. Base qualities are not recorded, but no much larger clone differs from it by a single base.

Each collaborating institution followed its own protocols to collect whole blood in K2EDTA tubes. For TCRbeta analysis, collaborators shipped samples in one of three forms: frozen whole blood, isolated PBMCs, or DNA extracted from either of those sample types. Looking up the germline V gene (reference sequence) yields CDR1 SGHKS and CDR2 YYEKEE. The V and J ends are trimmed by 3 bases and 2 bases, leaving 11 bases between them. From the cysteine through the phenylalanine, the CDR3 covers 14 amino acids. The only DNA kept is the CDR3, 42 bases in frame from the first base. Results and caveats for the whole study, not just this receptor: The quantity of clinical and demographic metadata differed by source and by participant and was supplied without curation.

The immunoSEQ Assay, a bias-controlled multiplex PCR, was used to amplify TCRbeta CDR3 regions from genomic DNA. For the original study's pipeline: The number of nucleated cells in each sample was estimated from the amplification of reference gene primers within the assay. To quantify the absolute abundance of each unique TCRbeta CDR3 rearrangement, sequence reads were collapsed and filtered. For each sample, productive Simpson clonality was calculated as the square root of Simpson's diversity index across productive rearrangements. TCRdb took over this immuneACCESS table, retaining in-frame rearrangements with V and J assigned. Such tables are incomplete; in checked studies, under half of the missing clones stem from an unresolved V gene, and the remainder is unexplained. V, J and clone size are taken as reported in that table, and D and trimming were inferred from the DNA itself. The sample contains some 110,000 clones, roughly 85% of them found a single time. The ten largest account for approximately 2.3% of the sample.

The rearrangement joined TRBV5-5 to TRBJ1-1, with the D gene too uncertain to name. The source is a man under 40 with acute or convalescent COVID-19. Sequencing was carried out using peripheral blood. The CDR3 corresponds to CASSYIHQNTEAFF. The DNA is TGTGCCAGCAGCTATATACACCAAAACACTGAAGCTTTCTTT.